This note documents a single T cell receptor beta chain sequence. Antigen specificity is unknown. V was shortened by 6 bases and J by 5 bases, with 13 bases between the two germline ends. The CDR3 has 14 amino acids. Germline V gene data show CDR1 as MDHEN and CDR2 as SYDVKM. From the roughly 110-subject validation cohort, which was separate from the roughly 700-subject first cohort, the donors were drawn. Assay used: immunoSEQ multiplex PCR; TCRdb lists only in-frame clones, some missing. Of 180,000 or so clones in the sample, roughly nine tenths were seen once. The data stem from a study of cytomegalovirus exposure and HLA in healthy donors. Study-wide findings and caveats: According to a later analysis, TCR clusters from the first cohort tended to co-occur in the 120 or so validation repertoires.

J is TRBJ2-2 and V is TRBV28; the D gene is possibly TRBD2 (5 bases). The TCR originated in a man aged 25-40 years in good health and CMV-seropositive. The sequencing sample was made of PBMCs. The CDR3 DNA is TGTGCCAGCAGCCCCGGACCGGGAACCGGGGAGCTGTTTTTT. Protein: CASSPGPGTGELFF.